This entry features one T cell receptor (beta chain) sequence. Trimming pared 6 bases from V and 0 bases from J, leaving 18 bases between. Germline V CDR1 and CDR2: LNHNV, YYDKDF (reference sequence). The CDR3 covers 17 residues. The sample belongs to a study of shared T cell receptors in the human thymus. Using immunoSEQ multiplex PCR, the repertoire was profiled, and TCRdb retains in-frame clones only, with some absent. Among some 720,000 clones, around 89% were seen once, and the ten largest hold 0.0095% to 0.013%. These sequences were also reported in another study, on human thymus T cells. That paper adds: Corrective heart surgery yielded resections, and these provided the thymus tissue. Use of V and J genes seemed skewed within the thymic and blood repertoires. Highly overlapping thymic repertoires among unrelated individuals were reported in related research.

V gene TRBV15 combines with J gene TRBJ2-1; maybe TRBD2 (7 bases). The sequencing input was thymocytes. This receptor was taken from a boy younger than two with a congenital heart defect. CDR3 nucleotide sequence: TGTGCCACCAGGGGGACTATTCAAGGGGGCTCCTACAATGAGCAGTTCTTC. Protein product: CATRGTIQGGSYNEQFF.